This T cell receptor beta chain came from a study of CD8+ T cells in alopecia areata listed by TCRdb under 2018. Study-wide context: In both human patients and the C3H/HeJ mouse model, the study applied high-throughput TCRbeta sequencing to look at T cell clonal expansion in alopecia areata. On the human side, TCRbeta sequencing was run on scalp tissue and on sorted CD4+ and CD8+ peripheral blood T cells from healthy controls and from alopecia areata patients with either patchy or totalis/universalis disease. Clonality in the scalp was compared among normal scalp (n=4), patchy alopecia areata scalp (n=8), and alopecia totalis/universalis scalp (n=8). RNA was obtained with the PAXgene miRNA kit for fixed scalp, the miRNeasy kit for PBMCs, and the RNeasy kit for mouse skin. Amplification of TCRbeta CDR3 regions was done by immunoSEQ multiplex PCR using 35 Vbeta forward primers and 13 Jbeta reverse primers. General findings and caveats noted by the study authors: Shared TCR sequences between patients were less evident than in mice, which may be partly attributable to HLA diversity in the patient population. Resident alphabeta T cells in normal human skin are also sequenced, complicating scalp TCR repertoire analysis, unlike mouse skin dominated by gammadelta T cells. Compared with normal scalp, lesional scalp, particularly in alopecia totalis/universalis, had higher clonality and more expanded CD8+ clones, which suggests antigenic drive.

Concerning this clone: Its antigen remains undetermined. Base qualities are missing; no much larger clone stands one base away.

According to the germline V gene (reference sequence), CDR1 reads LNHDA and CDR2 reads SQIVND. The V end gives up 5 bases and the J end 7 bases, leaving 2 bases in the junction not matched to a gene. Its CDR3 holds 13 amino acids, cysteine through phenylalanine. Only the CDR3 portion is preserved as DNA: 39 bases, with reading frame beginning at the first base. Receptors were amplified or captured by the immunoSEQ multiplex PCR assay. RNA was extracted from all samples and reverse transcribed into cDNA, which served as template for TCR sequencing. SuperScript III was used to make first-strand cDNA, primed with a 2:1 mix of oligo-dT and random hexamers. A synthetic immune receptor repertoire was used to measure amplification bias, and any remaining bias was corrected computationally. Regarding the original processing steps: Raw reads were preprocessed to remove errors, and CDR3 was defined by IMGT conventions from the conserved cysteine to phenylalanine. Clonality was computed as 1 minus the Shannon entropy, with the entropy normalized by log2 of the number of productive unique TCRs. CD4 or CD8 identity of scalp clones was inferred by cross-referencing scalp TCRbeta sequences with sorted blood CD4 and CD8 repertoires. Drawn from immuneACCESS, this table holds only the in-frame rearrangements with V and J called that TCRdb kept. Clones are partly lost; checked studies trace under half to an unresolved V gene and leave the rest unexplained. V, J and clone size are taken as reported in that table, and D and trimming were inferred from the DNA itself. In all, the sample holds over 150,000 clones, and 56% of those were seen once. Of the sample, nearly 5% is held by the ten largest clones.

After PBMCs were isolated by density centrifugation and stained for CD3, CD4 and CD8, a FACSAria was used to sort CD4+ and CD8+ T cells. Scalp biopsies and blood samples were provided by unaffected controls. The sequence was obtained from a human donor in good health. Material: CD8+ T cells sorted from blood. The V and J genes are TRBV19 and TRBJ1-6; TRBD1 aligns with 7 central bases. The CDR3 region reads CASSSTGNSPLHF. The nucleotide sequence reads TGTGCCAGTAGTTCGACAGGGAATTCACCCCTCCACTTT.